Listed below are T cell receptor beta chains from one sample, sequenced in a study of response to subunit inactivated influenza vaccine. Each CDR3 protein gets one entry after TCRdb re-called the RT-PCR reads with MiXCR. The table lists 750,000 to 850,000 distinct CDR3 sequences, roughly 18% of them singletons. The sequences come from PBMCs from blood, collected 5 days after vaccination. Receptors were obtained from a man aged 50 to 59 who received an inactivated influenza vaccine. The CDR3 runs from the conserved cysteine through the conserved F or W. The D gene is left open where the match is weak. Only some rows state a clone size, as once, few, many or a class for expanded clones.

>TRBJ2-3|few|.|TRBV10-3
TGTGCCATCAGTGAGTCAGGGGCTAGTGTAGATACGCAGTATTTT
CAISESGASVDTQYF
>TRBJ2-5|.|.|TRBV6-2/TRBV6-3
TGTGCCAGCAGTTTCGCGCACCAAGAGACCCAGTGCTTC
CASSFAHQETQCF
>TRBJ2-5|.|TRBD2|TRBV20-1
TGCAGTGCTATTGCGGGAGGGGAGACCCAGTACTTC
CSAIAGGETQYF
>TRBJ1-1|few|.|TRBV5-6
TGTGCCAGCAGCTTGACCGTTACGAACACTGAAGCTTTCTTT
CASSLTVTNTEAFF
>TRBJ2-5|few|TRBD1|TRBV14
TGTGCCAGCAGCCAAGGACAGGGGGCCCTAGAGACCCAGTACTTC
CASSQGQGALETQYF
>TRBJ2-1|.|TRBD2|TRBV20-1
TGCAGTGCTAGAGATTTGACTAGCGGGGGGAATGAGCAGTTCTTC
CSARDLTSGGNEQFF
>TRBJ2-2|few|.|TRBV18
TGTGCCAGCTCACCAAGACCTATCGCGAACACCGGGGAGCTGTTTTTT
CASSPRPIANTGELFF
>TRBJ1-5|few|.|TRBV4-1
TGCGCCAGCAGCCAAGTTTGGGGGTGGAATCAGCCCCAGCATTTT
CASSQVWGWNQPQHF
>TRBJ2-7|few|.|TRBV7-9
TGTGCCAGCAGCTTAGGTTTCGGCTGGCACCCCTACGAGCAGTACTTC
CASSLGFGWHPYEQYF
>TRBJ2-6|many|TRBD1|TRBV12-3/TRBV12-4
TGTGCCAGCAGTGTACAGGGGTCTGGGGCCAACGTCCTGACTTTC
CASSVQGSGANVLTF
>TRBJ2-1|.|.|TRBV7-9
TGTGCCAGCAGCTTTGGCGACGGAGTCGTCAATGAGCAGTTCTTC
CASSFGDGVVNEQFF
>TRBJ2-7|few|TRBD2|TRBV4-2
TGTGCCAGCAGCCCTGCTTCGGTAGCGGGAGAAGTCTCCTACGAGCAGTACTTC
CASSPASVAGEVSYEQYF
>TRBJ2-1|.|.|TRBV5-1
TGCGCCAGCAGCTTGTATGAGGCGCAGTTCTTC
CASSLYEAQFF
>TRBJ1-5|.|.|TRBV29-1
TGCAGCGCCCTCCCAGGGGCCGGACAGCCCCAGCATTTT
CSALPGAGQPQHF
>TRBJ2-5|.|TRBD1|TRBV6-1
TGTGCCAGCAGCGTACGACAGGGGGCGGGAGAGACCCAGTACTTC
CASSVRQGAGETQYF
>TRBJ2-1|few|.|TRBV7-2
TGTGCCAGCAGCTTACGAGCGGATAGCTCCTACAATGAGCAGTTCTTC
CASSLRADSSYNEQFF
>TRBJ1-1|.|.|TRBV20-1
TGCAGTGCTAGGGTACAGGGCACTGAAGCTTTCTTT
CSARVQGTEAFF
>TRBJ2-1|.|TRBD2|TRBV7-2
TGTGCCAGCAGCCCCATAGCGGGGGGGCAGAATGAGCAGTTCTTC
CASSPIAGGQNEQFF
>TRBJ1-2|many|.|TRBV11-2
TGTGCCAGCAGCGAGAGGACGGGCAGTTTTAACTATGGCTACACCTTC
CASSERTGSFNYGYTF
>TRBJ2-1|many|TRBD1|TRBV18
TGTGCCAGCTCACAGTTGACAGGGGGGAATGAGCAGTTCTTC
CASSQLTGGNEQFF
>TRBJ2-7|many|TRBD1|TRBV4-3
TGCGCCAGCAGCCGGGGACAAGGGGGCCCCTACGAGCAGTACTTC
CASSRGQGGPYEQYF
>TRBJ1-2|few|.|TRBV20-1
TGCAGTGCTCCTCCGGGACCTAGGGCTGGCTACACCTTC
CSAPPGPRAGYTF
>TRBJ2-5|few|TRBD2|TRBV7-8
TGTGCCAGCAGCTTAGGAACTAAGATGGGACTAGTTGCTGAGACCCAGTACTTC
CASSLGTKMGLVAETQYF
>TRBJ1-5|few|.|TRBV20-1
TGCAGTGCTAGAGATCCCAGGGGTAGTAATCAGCCCCAGCATTTT
CSARDPRGSNQPQHF
>TRBJ2-1|.|.|TRBV3-1
TGTGCCAGCAGCCAGGTCACTCCTCCCTGGCAGTTCTTC
CASSQVTPPWQFF
>TRBJ2-5|.|TRBD2|TRBV7-9
TGTGCCAGCAGCTTGTATGGGACTAGCGGGGGCAAAGAGACCCAGTACTTC
CASSLYGTSGGKETQYF
>TRBJ2-3|.|TRBD2|TRBV5-1
TGCGCCAGCAGCACCGGGACTACCTACACAGATACGCAGTATTTT
CASSTGTTYTDTQYF
>TRBJ2-1|.|.|TRBV20-1
TGCAGTGCCTCGGGGACCGCCACTGAGCAGTTCTTC
CSASGTATEQFF
>TRBJ2-3|.|.|TRBV2
TGTGCCAGCCACCCAGGGGGGAGCACAGATACGCAGTATTTT
CASHPGGSTDTQYF
>TRBJ2-5|once|TRBD1|TRBV11-2
TGTGCCAGCAGCTTAGTATGGCAGGGGGCTGCAGAGACCCAGTACTTC
CASSLVWQGAAETQYF
>TRBJ2-7|few|.|TRBV4-2
TGTGCCAGCAGCCAAGACTCCCTGGGCTGGGACGCAGGGAACTCCTACGAGCAGTACTTC
CASSQDSLGWDAGNSYEQYF
>TRBJ2-1|.|TRBD1|TRBV9
TGTGCCAGCAGCGGGACAGGGACCTCCTACAATGAGCAGTTCTTC
CASSGTGTSYNEQFF
>TRBJ2-5|few|TRBD1|TRBV7-2
TGTGCCAGCACCAGGGACAGGGGGATTGGGACCCAGTACTTC
CASTRDRGIGTQYF
>TRBJ2-5|.|.|TRBV6-2/TRBV6-3
TGTGCCAGCAGTTACTATTCGGAGGTCCAAGAGACCCAGTACTTC
CASSYYSEVQETQYF
>TRBJ1-1|few|.|TRBV7-9
TGTGCCAGCAGCTTAAGGTTAGCTGAAGCTTTCTTT
CASSLRLAEAFF
>TRBJ2-5|few|.|TRBV7-2
TGTGCCAGCCGTAGGGCAGGGCAAGAGACCCAGTACTTC
CASRRAGQETQYF
>TRBJ2-3|many|TRBD2|TRBV5-1
TGCGCCAGCAGCGCGGGACTAGCGGGATCCACAGATACGCAGTATTTT
CASSAGLAGSTDTQYF
>TRBJ1-2|.|.|TRBV28
TGTGCCAGCAGTTCCAACAAGGGTGGCTACACCTTC
CASSSNKGGYTF
>TRBJ2-1|many|TRBD1|TRBV29-1
TGCAGCGTTGACAGGGGGACCTACAATGAGCAGTTCTTC
CSVDRGTYNEQFF
>TRBJ2-3|.|TRBD2|TRBV20-1
TGCAGTGCTAGTTCGGTAGCGGGAGAGGGGGATACGCAGTATTTT
CSASSVAGEGDTQYF
>TRBJ2-2|few|.|TRBV10-3
TGTGCCATCAGTGGGTCCGGGGTAACCACCGGGGAGCTGTTTTTT
CAISGSGVTTGELFF
>TRBJ1-3|.|TRBD1|TRBV2
TGTGCCACAGCAGTGGGGGGACAGAGATCTGGAAACACCATATATTTT
CATAVGGQRSGNTIYF
>TRBJ1-1|few|.|TRBV19
TGTGCCAGTAGTGTAATCAAGGACACTGAAGCTTTCTTT
CASSVIKDTEAFF
>TRBJ2-1|.|TRBD1|TRBV12-3/TRBV12-4
TGTGCCAGCAGGGGACAGGGACTCTCCTACAATGAGCAGTTCTTC
CASRGQGLSYNEQFF
>TRBJ2-7|many|.|TRBV4-3
TGCGCCAGCAGCCAAGAAGGCAACAGGGCTCCCTACGAGCAGTACTTC
CASSQEGNRAPYEQYF
>TRBJ2-1|.|.|TRBV24-1
TGTGCCACCAGTGATCCCCCGCGTGGGGGTGAGCAGTTCTTC
CATSDPPRGGEQFF
>TRBJ2-3|few|TRBD2|TRBV10-3
TGTGCCATCAGTCCCGGACTAGCGACCACAGATACGCAGTATTTT
CAISPGLATTDTQYF
>TRBJ2-7|few|TRBD1|TRBV5-1
TGCGCCAGCAGCTTGGCGGACAGGGGCAGGGACGAGCAGTACTTC
CASSLADRGRDEQYF
>TRBJ2-3|once|.|TRBV12-3/TRBV12-4
TGTGCCAGCAGTTTAACCCTAGCGTTAGATACGCAGTATTTT
CASSLTLALDTQYF
>TRBJ1-2|.|.|TRBV5-1
TGCGCCAGCAGCTTGAGCGTGAGTGACTATGGCTACACCTTC
CASSLSVSDYGYTF
>TRBJ2-2|.|.|TRBV20-1
TGCAGTGCTACCCGCGGGGGCCTTACCGGGGAGCTGTTTTTT
CSATRGGLTGELFF
>TRBJ1-4|.|.|TRBV7-9
TGTGCCAGCAGCTTAGCAGTTACAGTTAATGAAAAACTGTTTTTT
CASSLAVTVNEKLFF
>TRBJ2-1|.|TRBD2|TRBV7-9
TGTGCCAGCGGACTAGCGGGAAGCGGTGAGCAGTTCTTC
CASGLAGSGEQFF
>TRBJ2-4|few|TRBD1|TRBV12-3/TRBV12-4
TGTGCCAGCAGTTTATCTGGACAGGGGGCAAACATTCAGTACTTC
CASSLSGQGANIQYF
>TRBJ2-5|once|.|TRBV25-1
TGTGCCAGCAAGTTCGAGACCCAGTACTTC
CASKFETQYF
>TRBJ2-1|.|.|TRBV5-1
TGCGCCAGCAGCTTGGACGGGACAAACTACAATGAGCAGTTCTTC
CASSLDGTNYNEQFF
>TRBJ2-5|many|TRBD2|TRBV20-1
TGCAGTGCTAGGGTAGCGGGGGGATTGGAGACCCAGTACTTC
CSARVAGGLETQYF
>TRBJ1-2|few|TRBD1|TRBV7-8
TGTGCCAGCAGCTTCGACAGGGCCTACACCTTC
CASSFDRAYTF